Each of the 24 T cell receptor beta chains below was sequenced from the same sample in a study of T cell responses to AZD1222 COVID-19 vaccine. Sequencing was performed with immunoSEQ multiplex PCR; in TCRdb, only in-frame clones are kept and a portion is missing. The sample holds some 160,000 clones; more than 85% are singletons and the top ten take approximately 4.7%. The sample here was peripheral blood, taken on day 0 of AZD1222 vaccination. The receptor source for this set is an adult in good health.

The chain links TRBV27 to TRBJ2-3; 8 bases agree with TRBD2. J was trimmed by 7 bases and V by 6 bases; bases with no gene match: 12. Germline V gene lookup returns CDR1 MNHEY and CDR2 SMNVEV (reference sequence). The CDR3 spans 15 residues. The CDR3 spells CASRVTSAGGYTQYF. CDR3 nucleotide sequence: TGTGCCAGCAGAGTGACTAGCGCCGGGGGGTATACGCAGTATTTT.

Here the CDR3 DNA reads TGTGCCAGCAGTTCGGACGGAAGGAACACTGAAGCTTTCTTT. Translated: CASSSDGRNTEAFF. The rearrangement joins TRBV28 to TRBJ1-1; D is uncertain. The CDR3 runs 14 residues. From germline, CDR1 is MDHEN and CDR2 SYDVKM. Trimming pared 4 bases from V and 1 base from J, leaving 10 bases between.

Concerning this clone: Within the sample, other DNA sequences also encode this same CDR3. For the CDR3, the DNA is TGCGCCAGCAGCTTCAGTTCGGGGGAGACCCAGTACTTC. Amino acids: CASSFSSGETQYF. The rearrangement links TRBV5-1 to TRBJ2-5; D is perhaps TRBD2 (5 bases). This CDR3 comprises 13 residues. CDR1 is SGHRS and CDR2 is YFSETQ in the germline V gene. The ends were cut back, 2 bases at V and 5 bases at J, with 10 bases in the middle.

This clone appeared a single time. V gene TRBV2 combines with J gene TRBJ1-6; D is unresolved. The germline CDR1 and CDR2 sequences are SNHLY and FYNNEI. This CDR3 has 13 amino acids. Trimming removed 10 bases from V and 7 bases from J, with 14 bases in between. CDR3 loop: CAILIGRNSPLHF. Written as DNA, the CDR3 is TGTGCCATCCTCATCGGGAGGAATTCACCCCTCCACTTT.

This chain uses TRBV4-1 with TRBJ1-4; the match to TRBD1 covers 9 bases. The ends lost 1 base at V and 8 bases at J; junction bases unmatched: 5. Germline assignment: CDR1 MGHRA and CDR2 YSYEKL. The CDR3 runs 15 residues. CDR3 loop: CASSQGDRDEEKLFF. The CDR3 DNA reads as TGCGCCAGCAGCCAAGGGGACAGGGACGAGGAAAAACTGTTTTTT.

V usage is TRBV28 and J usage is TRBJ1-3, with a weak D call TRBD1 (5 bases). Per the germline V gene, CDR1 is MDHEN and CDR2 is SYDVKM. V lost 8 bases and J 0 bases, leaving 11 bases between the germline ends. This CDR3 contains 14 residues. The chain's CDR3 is CASRDRSSGNTIYF. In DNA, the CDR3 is TGTGCCAGCCGGGACCGCAGCTCTGGAAACACCATATATTTT.

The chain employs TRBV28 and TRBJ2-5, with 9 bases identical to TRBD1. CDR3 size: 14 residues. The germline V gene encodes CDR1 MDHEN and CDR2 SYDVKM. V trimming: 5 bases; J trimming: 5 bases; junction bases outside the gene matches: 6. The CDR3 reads CASSRDRARETQYF. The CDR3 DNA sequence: TGTGCCAGCAGTCGGGACAGGGCGAGGGAGACCCAGTACTTC.

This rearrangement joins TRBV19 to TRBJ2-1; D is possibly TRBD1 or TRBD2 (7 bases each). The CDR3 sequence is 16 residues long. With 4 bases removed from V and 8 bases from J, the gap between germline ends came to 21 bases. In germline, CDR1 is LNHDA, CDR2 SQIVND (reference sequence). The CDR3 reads CASSRRHPRGGDEQFF. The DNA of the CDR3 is TGTGCCAGTAGTAGACGGCATCCCAGGGGGGGAGATGAGCAGTTCTTC.

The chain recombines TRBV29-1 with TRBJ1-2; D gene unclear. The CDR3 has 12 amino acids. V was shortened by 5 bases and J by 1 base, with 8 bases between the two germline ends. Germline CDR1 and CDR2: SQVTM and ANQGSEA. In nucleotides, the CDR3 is TGCAGCGTTATGGAAAGTAACTATGGCTACACCTTC. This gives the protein CSVMESNYGYTF. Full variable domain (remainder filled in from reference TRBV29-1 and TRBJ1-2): SAVISQKPSRDICQRGTSLTIQCQVDSQVTMMFWYRQQPGQSLTLIATANQGSEATYESGFVIDKFPISRPNLTFSTLTVSNMSPEDSSIYLCSVMESNYGYTFGSGTRLTVV.

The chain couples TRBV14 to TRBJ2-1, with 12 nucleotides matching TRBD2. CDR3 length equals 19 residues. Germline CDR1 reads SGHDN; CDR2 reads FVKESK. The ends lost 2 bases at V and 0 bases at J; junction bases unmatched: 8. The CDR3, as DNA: TGTGCCAGCAGCCAAATACTAGCGGGAGGCCTGAGCTCCTACAATGAGCAGTTCTTC. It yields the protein CASSQILAGGLSSYNEQFF. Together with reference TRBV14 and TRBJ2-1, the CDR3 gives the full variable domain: EAGVTQFPSHSVIEKGQTVTLRCDPISGHDNLYWYRRVMGKEIKFLLHFVKESKQDESGMPNNRFLAERTGGTYSTLKVQPAELEDSGVYFCASSQILAGGLSSYNEQFFGPGTRLTVL.

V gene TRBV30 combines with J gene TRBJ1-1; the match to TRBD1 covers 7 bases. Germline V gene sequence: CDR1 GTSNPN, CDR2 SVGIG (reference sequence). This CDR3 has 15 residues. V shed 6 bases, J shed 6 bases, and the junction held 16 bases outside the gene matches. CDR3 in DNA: TGTGCCTGCCAAAGGGGGCAGTATCTTGTGGCTGAAGCTTTCTTT. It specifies CACQRGQYLVAEAFF.

CDR3 in DNA: TGTGCCACCCAATTCCGGGACAGGGGGTTAAATGAGCAGTTCTTC. It translates to CATQFRDRGLNEQFF. The chain employs TRBV27 and TRBJ2-1; TRBD1 matches at 11 bases. This CDR3 comprises 15 residues. J was trimmed by 7 bases and V by 10 bases; bases with no gene match: 12. Germline-derived CDR1 and CDR2 are MNHEY and SMNVEV (reference sequence).

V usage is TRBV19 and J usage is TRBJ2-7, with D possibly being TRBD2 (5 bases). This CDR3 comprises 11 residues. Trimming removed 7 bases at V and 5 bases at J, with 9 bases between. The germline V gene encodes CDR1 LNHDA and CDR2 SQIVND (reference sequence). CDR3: CASNAGHEQYF. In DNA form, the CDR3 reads TGTGCCAGTAACGCGGGCCACGAGCAGTACTTC. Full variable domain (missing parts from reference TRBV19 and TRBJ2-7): DGGITQSPKYLFRKEGQNVTLSCEQNLNHDAMYWYRQDPGQGLRLIYYSQIVNDFQKGDIAEGYSVSREKKESFPLTVTSAQKNPTAFYLCASNAGHEQYFGPGTRLTVT.

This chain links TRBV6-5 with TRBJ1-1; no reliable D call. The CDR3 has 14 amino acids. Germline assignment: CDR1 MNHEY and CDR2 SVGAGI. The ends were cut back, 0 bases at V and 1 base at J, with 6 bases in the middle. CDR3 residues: CASSYSVENTEAFF. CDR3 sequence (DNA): TGTGCCAGCAGTTACTCAGTAGAGAACACTGAAGCTTTCTTT.

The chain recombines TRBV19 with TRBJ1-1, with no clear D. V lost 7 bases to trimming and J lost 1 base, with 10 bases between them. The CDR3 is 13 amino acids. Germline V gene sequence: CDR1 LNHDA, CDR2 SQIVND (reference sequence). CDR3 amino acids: CASTLSGNTEAFF. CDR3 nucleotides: TGTGCCAGTACCCTATCGGGGAACACTGAAGCTTTCTTT.

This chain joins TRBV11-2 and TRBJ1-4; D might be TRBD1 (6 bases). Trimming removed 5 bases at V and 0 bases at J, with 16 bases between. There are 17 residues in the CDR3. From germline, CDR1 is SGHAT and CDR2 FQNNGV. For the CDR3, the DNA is TGTGCCAGCAGCCGGGGGCAGGTTATTGCAACTAATGAAAAACTGTTTTTT. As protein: CASSRGQVIATNEKLFF. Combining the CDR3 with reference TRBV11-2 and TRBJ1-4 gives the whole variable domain EAGVAQSPRYKIIEKRQSVAFWCNPISGHATLYWYQQILGQGPKLLIQFQNNGVVDDSQLPKDRFSAERLKGVDSTLKIQPAKLEDSAVYLCASSRGQVIATNEKLFFGSGTQLSVL.

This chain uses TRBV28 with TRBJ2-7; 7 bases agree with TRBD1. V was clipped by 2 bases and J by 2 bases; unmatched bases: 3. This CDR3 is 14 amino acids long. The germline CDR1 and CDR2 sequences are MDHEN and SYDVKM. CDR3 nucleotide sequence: TGTGCCAGCAGTTTAAGGGGGCCACCCTACGAGCAGTACTTC. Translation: CASSLRGPPYEQYF.

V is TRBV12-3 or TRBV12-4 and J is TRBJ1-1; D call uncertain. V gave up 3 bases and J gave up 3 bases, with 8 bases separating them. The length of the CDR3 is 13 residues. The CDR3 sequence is CASSFGSHTEAFF. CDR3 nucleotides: TGTGCCAGCAGTTTTGGTTCTCACACTGAAGCTTTCTTT.

CDR3 sequence (DNA): TGTGCCGGGAAGTGGGGGGGTGGCACAGATACGCAGTATTTT. Translation gives CAGKWGGGTDTQYF. The chain joins TRBV2 to TRBJ2-3, with 7 bases matching TRBD2. This CDR3 has 14 amino acids. J gave up 1 base and V 11 bases, and 9 bases lay outside the gene matches. Looked up from germline, CDR1 is SNHLY and CDR2 is FYNNEI.

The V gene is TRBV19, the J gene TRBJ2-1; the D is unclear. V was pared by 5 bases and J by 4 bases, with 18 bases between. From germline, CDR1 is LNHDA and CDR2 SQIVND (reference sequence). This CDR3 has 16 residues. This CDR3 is CASSLTFLTPYNEQFF. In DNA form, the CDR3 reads TGTGCCAGTAGTCTTACGTTTTTAACACCGTACAATGAGCAGTTCTTC.

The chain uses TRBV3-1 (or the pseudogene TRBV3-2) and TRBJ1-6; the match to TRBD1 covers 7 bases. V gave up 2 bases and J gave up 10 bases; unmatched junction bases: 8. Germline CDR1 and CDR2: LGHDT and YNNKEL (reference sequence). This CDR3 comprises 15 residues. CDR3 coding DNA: TGTGCCAGCAGCCAAAACGGACAGGCATCCTCACCCCTCCACTTT. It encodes CASSQNGQASSPLHF.

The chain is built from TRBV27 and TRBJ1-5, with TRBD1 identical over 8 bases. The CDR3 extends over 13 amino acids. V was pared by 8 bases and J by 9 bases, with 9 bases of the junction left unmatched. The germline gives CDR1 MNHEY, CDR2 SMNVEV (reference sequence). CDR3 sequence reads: CASGTGGQWPQHF. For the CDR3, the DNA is TGTGCCAGCGGTACAGGGGGGCAATGGCCCCAGCATTTT.

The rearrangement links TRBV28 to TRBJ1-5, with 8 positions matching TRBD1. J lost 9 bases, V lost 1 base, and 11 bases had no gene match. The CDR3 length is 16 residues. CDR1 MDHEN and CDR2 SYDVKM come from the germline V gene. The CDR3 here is CASSLSLPGQVRPQHF. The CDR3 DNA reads TGTGCCAGCAGTTTATCGCTCCCGGGACAGGTACGGCCCCAGCATTTT.

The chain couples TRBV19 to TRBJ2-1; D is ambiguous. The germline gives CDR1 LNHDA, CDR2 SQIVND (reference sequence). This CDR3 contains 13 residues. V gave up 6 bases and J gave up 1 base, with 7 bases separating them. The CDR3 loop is CASRAQSYNEQFF. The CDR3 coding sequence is TGTGCCAGTAGAGCTCAATCCTACAATGAGCAGTTCTTC.